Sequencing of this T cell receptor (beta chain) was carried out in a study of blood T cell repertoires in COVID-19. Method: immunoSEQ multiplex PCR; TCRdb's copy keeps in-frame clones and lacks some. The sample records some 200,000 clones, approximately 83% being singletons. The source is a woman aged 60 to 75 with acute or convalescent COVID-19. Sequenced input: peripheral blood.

The CDR3 DNA reads TGTGCCAGCAGCCCGGGTCACGGATCTGGAAACACCATATATTTT. It codes for CASSPGHGSGNTIYF. The chain combines TRBV6-5 with TRBJ1-3; D gene uncertain. The CDR3 sequence is 15 residues long. Between the trimmed V and J ends, which lost 6 bases and 1 base, there was a span of 13 bases. Looked up from germline, CDR1 is MNHEY and CDR2 is SVGAGI.